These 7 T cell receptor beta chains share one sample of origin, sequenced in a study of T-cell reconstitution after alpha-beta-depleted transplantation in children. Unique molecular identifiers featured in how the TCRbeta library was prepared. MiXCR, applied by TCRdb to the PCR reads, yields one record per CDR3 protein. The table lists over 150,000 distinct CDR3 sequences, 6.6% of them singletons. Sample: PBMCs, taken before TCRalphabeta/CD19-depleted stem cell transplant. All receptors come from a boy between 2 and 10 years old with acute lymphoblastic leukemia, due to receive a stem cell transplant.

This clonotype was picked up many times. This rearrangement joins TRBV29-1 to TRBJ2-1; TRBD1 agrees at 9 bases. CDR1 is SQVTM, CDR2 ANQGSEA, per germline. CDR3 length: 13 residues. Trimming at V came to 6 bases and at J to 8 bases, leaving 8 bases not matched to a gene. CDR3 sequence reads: CSVDRGNMDEQFF. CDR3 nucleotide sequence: TGCAGCGTGGACAGGGGAAATATGGATGAGCAGTTCTTC.

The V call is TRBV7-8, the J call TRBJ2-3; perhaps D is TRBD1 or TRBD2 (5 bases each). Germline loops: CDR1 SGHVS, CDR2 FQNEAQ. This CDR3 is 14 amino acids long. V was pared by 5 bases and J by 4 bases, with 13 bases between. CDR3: CASSPGGVSDTQYF. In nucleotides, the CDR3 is TGTGCCAGCAGCCCTGGGGGAGTCTCAGATACGCAGTATTTT. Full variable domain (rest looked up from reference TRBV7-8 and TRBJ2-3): GAGVSQSPRYKVAKRGQDVALRCDPISGHVSLFWYQQALGQGPEFLTYFQNEAQLDKSGLPSDRFFAERPEGSVSTLKIQRTQQEDSAVYLCASSPGGVSDTQYFGPGTRLTVL.

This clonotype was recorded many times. CDR3 nucleotide sequence: TGTGCCAGCAACCCGGACGGCTTTAACTATGGCTACACCTTC. Translating it yields CASNPDGFNYGYTF. The V and J genes are TRBV6-2 or TRBV6-3 and TRBJ1-2; D is unclear. Germline CDR1 reads MNHEY; CDR2 reads SVGEGT. The CDR3 covers 14 residues. Trimming took off 7 bases at V and 1 base at J, with 13 bases between the two ends.

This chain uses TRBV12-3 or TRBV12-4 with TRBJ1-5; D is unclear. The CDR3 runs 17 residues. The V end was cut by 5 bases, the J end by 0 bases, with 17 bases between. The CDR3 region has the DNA TGTGCCAGCAGTCCCCTAGACAAGGCTAATAGCAATCAGCCCCAGCATTTT. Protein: CASSPLDKANSNQPQHF.

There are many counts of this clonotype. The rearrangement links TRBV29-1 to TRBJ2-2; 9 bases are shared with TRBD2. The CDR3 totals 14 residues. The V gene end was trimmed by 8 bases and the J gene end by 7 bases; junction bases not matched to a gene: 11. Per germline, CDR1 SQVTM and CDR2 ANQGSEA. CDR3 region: CSYRGGRGGGELFF. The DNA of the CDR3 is TGCAGCTACCGAGGCGGGAGGGGAGGCGGGGAGCTGTTTTTT.

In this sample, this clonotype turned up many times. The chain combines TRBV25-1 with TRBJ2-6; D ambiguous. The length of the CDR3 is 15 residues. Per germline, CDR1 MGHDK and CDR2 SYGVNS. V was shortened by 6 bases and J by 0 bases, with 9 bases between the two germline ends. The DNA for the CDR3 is TGTGCCAGCAGCGGCGATCGCTCTGGGGCCAACGTCCTGACTTTC. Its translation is CASSGDRSGANVLTF.

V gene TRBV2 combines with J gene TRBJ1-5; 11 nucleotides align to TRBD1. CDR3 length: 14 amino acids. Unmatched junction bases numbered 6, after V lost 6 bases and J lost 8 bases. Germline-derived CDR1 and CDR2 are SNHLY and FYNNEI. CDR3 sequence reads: CASSGDRGAEPQHF. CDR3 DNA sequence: TGTGCCAGCAGCGGGGACAGGGGGGCTGAGCCCCAGCATTTT.